A single T cell receptor (beta chain) is shown here with its context. No antigen is known for it. One junction end disagrees with the germline gene, perhaps due to a read error. Receptor amplification or capture employed multiplex PCR. Sequencing was carried out with an Illumina HiSeq 2500. TCRbeta libraries were constructed through three rounds of nested PCR with primers (Table S4) according to protocols modified from ARM-PCR. PCR products of 200-500 bp were gel-excised and purified with the QIAquick gel extraction kit before sequencing. The paper's data handling went like this. Reads were cleaned with Trimmomatic, merged with FLASH into complete CDR3 sequences, and assigned to V(D)J germline segments with MiTCR. Clonal diversity was computed as the inverse Simpson's index with VDJtools. In-frame sequences without a premature stop codon were defined as productive reads. The raw public data were reprocessed by TCRdb itself: fastp quality trimming at Q25, MiXCR clonotype calling, in-frame beta chains only. Each entry merges the rows of one CDR3 protein and shows their most common DNA and genes. The V and J calls and clone size come from TCRdb's table, not from the authors' own analysis. The sample yields some 99,000 distinct CDR3 sequences; over 55% were counted once. The ten largest clones capture around a fifth of the sample.

Including cysteine and phenylalanine, the CDR3 has 14 amino acids. The only DNA kept is the CDR3, 42 bases in frame from the first base. The germline V gene supplies CDR1 SQVTM and CDR2 ANQGSEA. These data belong to a study of tumor and adjacent non-tumor tissue in lung cancer (dated by TCRdb to 2016 to 2019). In the study overall: By cancer type, the cohort comprised around 11 adenocarcinoma patients, a couple of squamous cell carcinoma patients and 1 small cell lung cancer patient. Among the roughly 15 patients, ages ranged from roughly 30 to 85 years, some ten were men and 5 were women, and disease was TNM stage I to III. In total, sequencing yielded 125,075,908 productive TCRbeta reads, which works out to an average of around 4.2 million reads per sample. Using bulk TCRbeta repertoires from approximately 15 lung cancer patients, the study set lung tumor tissue side by side with matched distant non-tumor lung tissue. For each patient, one tumor sample and one normal lung sample were taken, giving 25 to 30 paired specimens that underwent TCRbeta CDR3 sequencing.

RNA was isolated from bulk unsorted tissue, and RNA quality was assessed with a NanoDrop ND-1000 and an Agilent 2100. For the normal lung samples, distant non-tumor tissue was collected more than 3 cm away from the tumor edge. Newly diagnosed lung cancer patients without prior chemotherapy who had been admitted for thoracic surgery in China between August and November 2014 were enrolled as donors. Patients who had received previous radiotherapy or chemotherapy, or who had another concurrent cancer, were excluded from the study. Surgical tissue pieces of roughly 1-2.2 cm3 were preserved in RNAlater solution and were kept at -80 degrees C until use. Findings and caveats that apply to the study as a whole: Significantly higher TCR diversity (inverse Simpson) was observed in tumor tissue than in normal lung tissue (about 410 vs 180, P = 0.0075, Mann-Whitney U test). Peripheral blood was not sequenced, so blood TCRbeta repertoires were not examined in the lung cancer patients of the study. The top 100 clones made up a significantly larger cumulative share of the repertoire in normal lung than in tumor tissue. With only roughly 14 patients in the cohort, the authors noted that larger samples and more detailed clinical data are needed. TCR diversity was significantly higher in younger patients, and greater tumor TCR diversity was associated with shorter overall survival and shorter disease-free survival. Neither the sequencing platform nor unique molecular identifiers are named or mentioned anywhere in the methods.

The source of this sequence is a man in his 60s with non-small cell lung cancer. The chain is made from TRBV29-1 and TRBJ2-1; a tentative D match to TRBD2 spans 5 bases. The source material was distant non-tumor lung tissue. CDR3 sequence: CSVEGSHNYNEQFF. At the DNA level, the sequence is TGTAGCGTTGAGGGTAGTCACAACTACAATGAGCAGTTCTTC.